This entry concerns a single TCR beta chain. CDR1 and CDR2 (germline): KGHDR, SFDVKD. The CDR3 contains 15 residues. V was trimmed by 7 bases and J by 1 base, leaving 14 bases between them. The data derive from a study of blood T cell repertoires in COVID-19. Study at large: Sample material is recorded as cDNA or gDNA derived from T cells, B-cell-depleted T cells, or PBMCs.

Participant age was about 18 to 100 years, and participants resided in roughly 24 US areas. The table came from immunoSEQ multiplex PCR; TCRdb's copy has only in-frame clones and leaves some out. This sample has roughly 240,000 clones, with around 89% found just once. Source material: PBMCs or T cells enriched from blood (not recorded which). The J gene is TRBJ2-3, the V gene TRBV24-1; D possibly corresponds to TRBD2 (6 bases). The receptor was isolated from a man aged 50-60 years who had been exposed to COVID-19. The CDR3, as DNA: TGTGCCACCAGACCGGGGGTTTGGGGCACAGATACGCAGTATTTT. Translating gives CATRPGVWGTDTQYF.